The clone carrying this T cell receptor (beta chain) came up a few times. Its specificity is unknown. This entry is derived from a study of blood T cells in healthy people across ages. Study as a whole: Template switching captured about one barcoded beta molecule per two T cells. Findings and limits, study-wide: TCR beta diversity per million T cells fell roughly linearly with age.

Using a J-beta primer mix together with a sample-barcoded 5' primer, a second PCR was run for roughly 7 to 12 cycles. TCRdb re-derived calls from the 5' RACE reads in MiXCR, one entry per CDR3 protein. The table lists 450,000 to 600,000 distinct CDR3 sequences, about a quarter of them singletons. Approximately 9 milliliters was the volume of peripheral blood drawn from each donor. The same data also went into a second study, on T cells of mothers and their children. From that second work: Samples were obtained from a few healthy Caucasian mothers and their six children.

The sequencing sample was made of blood. The clonotype was recovered from a boy aged 2 to 10 in good health.

CDR3 loop: CASSPGAGEEAFF. The CDR3 bases are TGTGCCAGCAGCCCCGGCGCGGGGGAGGAAGCTTTCTTT. The chain couples TRBV7-2 to TRBJ1-1; tentative D call: TRBD1 (5 bases). Trimming took 5 bases from V and 8 from J, leaving 15 bases between them. This CDR3 contains 13 residues. CDR1 is SGHTA, CDR2 FQGNSA, per germline.